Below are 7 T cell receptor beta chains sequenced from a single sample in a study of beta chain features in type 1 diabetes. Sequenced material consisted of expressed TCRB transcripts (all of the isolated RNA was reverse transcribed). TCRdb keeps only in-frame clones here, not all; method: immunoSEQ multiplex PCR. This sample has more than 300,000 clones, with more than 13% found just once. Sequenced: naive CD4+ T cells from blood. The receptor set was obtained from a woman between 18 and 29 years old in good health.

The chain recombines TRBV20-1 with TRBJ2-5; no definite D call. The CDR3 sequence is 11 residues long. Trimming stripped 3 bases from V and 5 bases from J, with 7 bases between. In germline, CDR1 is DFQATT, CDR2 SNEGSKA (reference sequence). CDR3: CSASVSETQYF. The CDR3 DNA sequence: TGCAGTGCTAGTGTGAGCGAGACCCAGTACTTC.

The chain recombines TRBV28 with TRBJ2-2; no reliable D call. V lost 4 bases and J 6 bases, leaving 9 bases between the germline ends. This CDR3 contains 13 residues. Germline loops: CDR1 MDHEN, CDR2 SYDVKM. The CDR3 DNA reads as TGTGCCAGCAGTTCCCCTATTGCCGGGGAGCTGTTTTTT. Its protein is CASSSPIAGELFF.

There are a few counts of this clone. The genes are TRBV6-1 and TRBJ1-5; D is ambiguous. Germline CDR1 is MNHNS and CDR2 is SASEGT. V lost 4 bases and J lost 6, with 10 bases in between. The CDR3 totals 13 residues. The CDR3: CASSAQEGQPQHF. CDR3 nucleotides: TGTGCCAGCAGTGCCCAGGAAGGTCAGCCCCAGCATTTT.

In nucleotides, the CDR3 is TGCGCCAGCAGTCGCAGACAGGGGGAGAGAACCGGGGAGCTGTTTTTT. As protein: CASSRRQGERTGELFF. The chain carries TRBV23-1 and TRBJ2-2; TRBD1 aligns across 9 bases. TRBV23-1 carries the ORF label, with uncertain function. V lost 4 bases and J lost 5; bases outside the gene matches: 8. The CDR3 has 16 residues.

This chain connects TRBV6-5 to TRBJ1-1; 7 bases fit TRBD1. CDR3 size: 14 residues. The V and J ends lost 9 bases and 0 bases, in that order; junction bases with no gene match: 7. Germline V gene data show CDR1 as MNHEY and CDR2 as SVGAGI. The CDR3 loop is CASWRGRVNTEAFF. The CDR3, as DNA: TGTGCCAGTTGGAGGGGGCGTGTGAACACTGAAGCTTTCTTT.

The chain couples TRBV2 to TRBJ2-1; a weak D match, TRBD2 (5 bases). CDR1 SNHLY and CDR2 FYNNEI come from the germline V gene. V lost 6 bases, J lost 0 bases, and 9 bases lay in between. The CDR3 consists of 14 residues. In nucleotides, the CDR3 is TGTGCCAGCAGGTCCAGCGGCTCCTACAATGAGCAGTTCTTC. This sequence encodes CASRSSGSYNEQFF.

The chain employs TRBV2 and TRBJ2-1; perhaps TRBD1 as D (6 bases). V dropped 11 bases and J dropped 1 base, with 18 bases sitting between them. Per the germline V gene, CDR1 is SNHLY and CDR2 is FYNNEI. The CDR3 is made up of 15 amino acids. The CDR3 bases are TGTGCCTGCAACAGGGAATTAACGTCCTACAATGAGCAGTTCTTC. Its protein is CACNRELTSYNEQFF.